This T cell receptor beta chain was sequenced for a study of identical twins. Study conclusions and caveats: The study found excess low generation probability among twin-shared out-of-frame alpha sequences.

Unique molecular identifiers were present on the cDNA, and a universal primer site came from template switching. From the 5' RACE reads, TCRdb called clonotypes with MiXCR, one entry per CDR3 protein. The sample records 500,000 or so distinct CDR3 sequences, less than 25% being singletons. This clonotype was seen more than once but under ten times. Antigen unknown. The CDR3 consists of 15 residues. Germline assignment: CDR1 KGHSH and CDR2 LQKENI. The trim removed 6 bases at V and 8 bases at J, leaving 11 bases unmatched. The data also belong to a second study, concerning T cells expressing NK-cell markers. That publication notes: Dominant NKG2C+ clonotypes accounted for roughly 1.0-8% of CD8+ T cells in a handful of donors.

The sequenced material came from CD4+ T cells sorted from blood. The TCR was taken from a woman between 18 and 29 years old in good health. The genes are TRBV18 and TRBJ2-1, with 9 bases fitting TRBD1. The CDR3 DNA follows: TGTGCCAGCTCTCCCGGGACAGGGATCCAGGATGAGCAGTTCTTC. Amino acid sequence: CASSPGTGIQDEQFF.